This T cell receptor (beta chain) was retrieved from a study of human T cells and chemical hapten exposure. The CDR3 is 15 residues long. The V and J ends lost 4 bases and 1 base respectively, with 15 bases between them. Per germline, CDR1 SGHRS and CDR2 YFSETQ. TCRdb re-called the 5' RACE reads with MiXCR, one entry per CDR3 protein. This sample has about 140,000 distinct CDR3 sequences, with about 4.3% found just once. This clonotype was observed many times. Unfractionated whole blood yielded total RNA. The gene calls are TRBV5-1 and TRBJ2-7, with a tentative D call TRBD2 (6 bases). The sequence derives from a female donor in good health. The CDR3 protein is CASSNGWGTSYEQYF. The CDR3 nucleotides read TGCGCCAGCAGCAACGGCTGGGGGACTTCCTACGAGCAGTACTTC.